These 14 T cell receptor beta chains were sequenced from one sample in a study of blood T cell repertoires in COVID-19. Profiling relied on immunoSEQ multiplex PCR, and the TCRdb table lists in-frame clones only, not all of them. There are about 300,000 clones in the sample; roughly 85% occur only once, and about 6% lies in the top ten. The source material was PBMCs or T cells enriched from blood (not recorded which). The receptors were gathered from a young woman who had recovered from COVID-19.

The gene calls are TRBV12-5 and TRBJ2-4; D call uncertain. This CDR3 has 13 residues. The germline V gene encodes CDR1 LGHNT and CDR2 FRNRAP. Trimming removed 6 bases at V and 0 bases at J, with 6 bases between. The chain's CDR3 is CASGRLAKNIQYF. The CDR3 DNA is TGTGCTAGTGGGCGTCTAGCCAAAAACATTCAGTACTTC.

This clone was seen only a few times. The genes are TRBV19 and TRBJ1-4, with 7 positions matching TRBD1. The CDR3 has 18 amino acids. V dropped 3 bases and J dropped 2; count of bases not matched to a gene: 12. The germline gives CDR1 LNHDA, CDR2 SQIVND (reference sequence). The DNA of the CDR3 is TGTGCCAGTAGTATCTTCCTCTTTCAACAGGGGACTAATGAAAAACTGTTTTTT. It is translated as CASSIFLFQQGTNEKLFF.

This chain uses TRBV14 with TRBJ2-1, with 7 bases aligning to TRBD1. Trimming took 0 bases from V and 3 from J; bases not matched to a gene: 8. CDR1 is SGHDN, CDR2 FVKESK, per germline. CDR3 length: 17 amino acids. CDR3 in amino acids: CASSQDAGRGIYNEQFF. The DNA of the CDR3 is TGTGCCAGCAGCCAAGATGCGGGCAGGGGGATCTACAATGAGCAGTTCTTC.

The genes are TRBV30 and TRBJ1-6, with D perhaps matching TRBD1 (5 bases). Germline V gene sequence: CDR1 GTSNPN, CDR2 SVGIG (reference sequence). Trimming left V 5 bases short and J 8 bases short, with 19 bases between. CDR3 length: 15 residues. CDR3 sequence (DNA): TGTGCCTGGGGGGCCCTCCGGGGTAAGGATTCACCCCTCCACTTT. It is translated as CAWGALRGKDSPLHF.

The J gene is TRBJ1-2, the V gene TRBV15; D might be TRBD1 (6 bases). The CDR3 totals 15 residues. From germline, CDR1 is LNHNV and CDR2 YYDKDF (reference sequence). Trimming removed 7 bases at V and 1 base at J, with 16 bases between. The CDR3 nucleotides are TGTGCCACCAAACCCGGGACACTAGTTAACTATGGCTACACCTTC. As protein: CATKPGTLVNYGYTF.

This chain uses TRBV3-1 (or the pseudogene TRBV3-2) with TRBJ1-2, with TRBD1 as a possible D gene (5 bases). V dropped 0 bases and J dropped 11 bases, with 16 bases sitting between them. The CDR3 has 14 amino acids. Germline-derived CDR1 and CDR2 are LGHDT and YNNKEL (reference sequence). CDR3 nucleotide sequence: TGTGCCAGCAGCCAAGATGGGGCAGGCCCCCGTTACACCTTC. This sequence encodes CASSQDGAGPRYTF.

A few counts support this clone. This chain links TRBV9 with TRBJ1-1, with 9 bases fitting TRBD1. Losses at the gene ends were 1 base for V and 5 bases for J; bases not matched to a gene: 9. The CDR3 contains 16 residues. CDR1 and CDR2 from the germline V gene are SGDLS and YYNGEE. The CDR3 loop is CASSVLTGQGMTEAFF. CDR3 coding DNA: TGTGCCAGCAGCGTACTTACGGGACAGGGAATGACTGAAGCTTTCTTT.

V is TRBV6-2 or TRBV6-3 and J is TRBJ2-7; 9 bases map to TRBD1. CDR1 MNHEY and CDR2 SVGEGT come from the germline V gene. V dropped 3 bases and J dropped 0; count of bases not matched to a gene: 6. The CDR3 runs 16 residues. CDR3 coding DNA: TGTGCCAGCAGTTATACAGGGGGCCTCCCCTCCTACGAGCAGTACTTC. Protein: CASSYTGGLPSYEQYF.

This clone was seen a handful of times. This sequence joins TRBV24-1 and TRBJ2-7, with a weak D call TRBD1 (6 bases). Germline V gene data show CDR1 as KGHDR and CDR2 as SFDVKD. With 3 bases removed from V and 5 bases from J, the gap between germline ends came to 13 bases. This CDR3 region has 14 residues. CDR3 DNA: TGTGCCACCAGTGATGGGGGACATGGCCACGAGCAGTACTTC. Encoded protein: CATSDGGHGHEQYF.

The V call is TRBV7-8, the J call TRBJ1-2, with D possibly TRBD1 on 6 matching bases. This CDR3 comprises 14 residues. The ends were cut back, 1 base at V and 4 bases at J, with 10 bases in the middle. Germline V gene sequence: CDR1 SGHVS, CDR2 FQNEAQ. The chain's CDR3 is CASSLGRDTYGYTF. The CDR3 DNA sequence: TGTGCCAGCAGCTTAGGAAGGGACACCTATGGCTACACCTTC.

This clone was detected only once. The chain uses TRBV14 and TRBJ2-3; D is undetermined. The CDR3 is made up of 11 amino acids. Looked up from germline, CDR1 is SGHDN and CDR2 is FVKESK. V was trimmed by 4 bases and J by 5 bases, leaving 4 bases between them. CDR3 DNA: TGTGCCAGCAGCCTCAAAGATACGCAGTATTTT. Its protein is CASSLKDTQYF.

The CDR3 sequence: CASTGDLGQETQYF. The CDR3 bases are TGTGCCAGCACAGGGGATCTAGGCCAAGAGACCCAGTACTTC. The gene calls are TRBV3-1 (or the pseudogene TRBV3-2) and TRBJ2-5; a possible D gene is TRBD1 (6 bases). V lost 7 bases and J lost 1, with 13 bases in between. From germline, CDR1 is LGHDT and CDR2 YNNKEL (reference sequence). The CDR3 extends over 14 amino acids.

CDR3 DNA sequence: TGTGCCAGCAGCGTATCGCCGGGGGACCCTGGAAACACCATATATTTT. It encodes CASSVSPGDPGNTIYF. The gene calls are TRBV9 and TRBJ1-3; D is possibly TRBD1 (5 bases). Trimming shortened V by 1 base and J by 2 bases, and 13 bases separated the two germline ends. Germline loops: CDR1 SGDLS, CDR2 YYNGEE. The length of the CDR3 is 16 residues.

Only a few counts were recorded for this clone. The chain's CDR3 is CAASGGISNQPQHF. CDR3 nucleotides: TGTGCCGCAAGTGGAGGGATTAGCAATCAGCCCCAGCATTTT. This chain uses TRBV28 with TRBJ1-5; D unresolved. The length of the CDR3 is 14 residues. Per germline, CDR1 MDHEN and CDR2 SYDVKM. The V end was cut by 11 bases, the J end by 0 bases, with 14 bases between.